The next 19 T cell receptor beta chains were all read from a single sample in a study of T cell responses to AZD1222 COVID-19 vaccine. Sequencing was performed with immunoSEQ multiplex PCR; in TCRdb, only in-frame clones are kept and a portion is missing. The sample consists of tens of thousands of clones, roughly 82% of them appearing once. Specimen: peripheral blood, collected on day 0 of AZD1222 vaccination. The source is an adult in good health.

The chain has TRBV25-1 and TRBJ1-4, with TRBD1 matching 7 bases. Looked up from germline, CDR1 is MGHDK and CDR2 is SYGVNS. J lost 3 bases, V lost 6 bases, and 4 bases had no gene match. This CDR3 comprises 14 residues. The CDR3 DNA sequence: TGTGCCAGCAGAACCGGGACAGCTAATGAAAAACTGTTTTTT. Translated: CASRTGTANEKLFF.

The chain links TRBV21-1 to TRBJ1-1. TRBV21-1 is classified as a pseudogene. This CDR3 comprises 15 residues. The CDR3 DNA sequence: TGTGCCAGCAGCAATTCGTTCGCAGCACACACTGAAGCTTTCTTT. Translated, it gives CASSNSFAAHTEAFF.

The V gene is TRBV19, the J gene TRBJ2-6; 7 positions match TRBD1. CDR3 size: 15 residues. Trimming took 10 bases from V and 1 from J; bases not matched to a gene: 7. CDR1 and CDR2 (germline): LNHDA, SQIVND (reference sequence). CDR3 amino acids: CATSQTGSGANVLTF. The CDR3 region has the DNA TGTGCCACTTCCCAGACAGGGTCTGGGGCCAACGTCCTGACTTTC.

The rearrangement uses TRBV6-5 and TRBJ1-2, with D possibly TRBD1 on 6 matching bases. This CDR3 is 14 amino acids long. V lost 6 bases, J lost 6 bases, and 17 bases lay in between. From germline, CDR1 is MNHEY and CDR2 SVGAGI. CDR3 DNA: TGTGCCAGCAGGCCGGGGGGCGCCGGAAATGGCTACACCTTC. Its protein product is CASRPGGAGNGYTF.

The chain is built from TRBV19 and TRBJ2-7, with D perhaps matching TRBD1 or TRBD2 (6 bases each). The germline CDR1 and CDR2 sequences are LNHDA and SQIVND (reference sequence). This CDR3 has 14 residues. Trimming pared 6 bases from V and 4 bases from J, leaving 16 bases between. CDR3 amino acids: CASRTRTDPYEQYF. The CDR3 DNA is TGTGCCAGTAGGACTAGGACAGACCCATACGAGCAGTACTTC.

The rearrangement uses TRBV6-5 and TRBJ1-6; 7 bases are shared with TRBD1. The CDR3 contains 14 residues. J was trimmed by 5 bases and V by 6 bases; bases with no gene match: 4. Germline assignment: CDR1 MNHEY and CDR2 SVGAGI. This chain's CDR3 is CASRAGTDNSPLHF. As DNA, the CDR3 is TGTGCCAGCAGGGCCGGGACAGATAATTCACCCCTCCACTTT.

The V call is TRBV7-9, the J call TRBJ2-1, with TRBD2 matching over 8 bases. CDR3 size: 15 residues. Germline lookup yields CDR1 SEHNR and CDR2 FQNEAQ (reference sequence). V gave up 3 bases and J gave up 7 bases; unmatched junction bases: 8. This CDR3 reads CASSFPGLEGNEQFF. As DNA, the CDR3 is TGTGCCAGCAGCTTCCCGGGACTAGAAGGGAATGAGCAGTTCTTC.

This clone was seen a handful of times. The chain employs TRBV4-1 and TRBJ2-7, with TRBD2 matching 9 bases. With 1 base clipped from V and 1 base from J, the junction kept 5 bases outside the gene matches. This CDR3 spans 16 amino acids. Germline lookup yields CDR1 MGHRA and CDR2 YSYEKL. The CDR3 loop reads CASSQGLAGISYEQYF. CDR3 nucleotide sequence: TGCGCCAGCAGCCAAGGTCTAGCGGGGATATCCTACGAGCAGTACTTC.

CDR3 sequence: CASSPRLAGGVSSYNEQFF. In nucleotides, the CDR3 is TGTGCCAGCAGCCCTAGACTAGCGGGGGGCGTCAGCTCCTACAATGAGCAGTTCTTC. This chain links TRBV5-5 with TRBJ2-1; 13 bases are shared with TRBD2. After removal of 4 bases from V and 0 bases from J, the junction contained 10 bases not matched to a gene. Germline V lookup: CDR1 SGHKS, CDR2 YYEKEE (reference sequence). CDR3 length: 19 residues.

The rearrangement joins TRBV7-6 to TRBJ2-3; D remains ambiguous. Germline CDR1 reads SGHVS; CDR2 reads FNYEAQ. This CDR3 is built from 16 residues. V lost 3 bases, J lost 2 bases, and 15 bases lay in between. The CDR3 bases are TGTGCCAGCAGCTTGGGTGCCGGCGGCCACACAGATACGCAGTATTTT. Translating it yields CASSLGAGGHTDTQYF.

The rearrangement joins TRBV5-1 to TRBJ2-7; D may be TRBD1 or TRBD2 (6 bases each). Looked up from germline, CDR1 is SGHRS and CDR2 is YFSETQ. Trimming took 4 bases from V and 3 from J, leaving 11 bases between them. The CDR3 loop spans 13 amino acids. This CDR3 is CASSPGGVYEQYF. DNA for the CDR3: TGCGCCAGCAGCCCCGGGGGCGTCTACGAGCAGTACTTC.

The CDR3 DNA is TGTGCCAGCAGTGCGGCAAACACTGAAGCTTTCTTT. Its protein product is CASSAANTEAFF. The rearrangement joins TRBV7-3 to TRBJ1-1; no firm D call. The CDR3 loop spans 12 amino acids. Germline CDR1 and CDR2: SGHTA and FQGTGA. V was shortened by 6 bases and J by 2 bases, with 7 bases between the two germline ends.

This chain connects TRBV10-1 to TRBJ1-3; TRBD1 agrees at 8 bases. The CDR3 loop spans 14 amino acids. With V trimmed by 10 bases and J by 4 bases, 9 bases remained unmatched. CDR1 and CDR2 (germline): WNHNN, SYGVQD (reference sequence). The CDR3 loop is CATSSDRAGNTIYF. The DNA of the CDR3 is TGCGCCACCTCGTCGGACAGGGCCGGAAACACCATATATTTT.

J is TRBJ2-3 and V is TRBV7-2; D is perhaps TRBD2 (6 bases). The CDR3 consists of 14 residues. Germline values: CDR1 SGHTA, CDR2 FQGNSA. V was cut by 7 bases and J by 2 bases, with 13 bases left in between. CDR3 region: CASTSGGNTDTQYF. CDR3 sequence (DNA): TGTGCCAGCACCTCGGGCGGGAACACAGATACGCAGTATTTT.

This clone was detected only a few times. CDR3 loop: CASSHLGTGGIGGYTF. CDR3 bases: TGTGCCAGCAGCCACCTTGGGACAGGGGGTATTGGTGGCTACACCTTC. The chain is built from TRBV3-1 (or the pseudogene TRBV3-2) and TRBJ1-2; 11 nucleotides agree with TRBD1. Germline CDR1 and CDR2: LGHDT and YNNKEL (reference sequence). The CDR3 loop spans 16 amino acids. V shed 3 bases, J shed 7 bases, and the junction held 10 bases outside the gene matches.

The rearrangement links TRBV5-1 to TRBJ2-7; either TRBD1 or TRBD2 may supply D (7 bases each). The CDR3 loop spans 15 amino acids. Germline V lookup: CDR1 SGHRS, CDR2 YFSETQ. V was cut by 4 bases and J by 6 bases, with 20 bases left in between. This CDR3 reads CASSTRQGTGGEQYF. Written as DNA, the CDR3 is TGCGCCAGCAGCACTCGACAGGGAACGGGGGGCGAGCAGTACTTC.

The V and J genes are TRBV2 and TRBJ2-5; D not certain. Deletions cut 4 bases from V and 2 bases from J, with 8 bases between. Germline assignment: CDR1 SNHLY and CDR2 FYNNEI. The CDR3 contains 13 residues. The CDR3 protein is CASSVRPQETQYF. CDR3 bases: TGTGCCAGCAGTGTCAGGCCTCAAGAGACCCAGTACTTC.

This clone was observed a handful of times. This chain links TRBV4-1 with TRBJ1-1; D ambiguous. Germline V gene lookup returns CDR1 MGHRA and CDR2 YSYEKL. The CDR3 has 17 residues. The V and J ends lost 0 bases and 0 bases respectively, with 14 bases between them. CDR3 bases: TGCGCCAGCAGCCAAGATAGGAGCGGCAGATTGAACACTGAAGCTTTCTTT. Amino acids: CASSQDRSGRLNTEAFF.

The gene calls are TRBV5-1 and TRBJ1-2, with D unresolved. The CDR3 has 12 residues. The germline gives CDR1 SGHRS, CDR2 YFSETQ. V lost 3 bases and J lost 2, with 5 bases in between. DNA of the CDR3: TGCGCCAGCAGCTCGGACAACTATGGCTACACCTTC. This gives the protein CASSSDNYGYTF.